The rows below give T cell receptor beta chains drawn from one sample of a study of vaccination and CD4 T cells after COVID-19. Each CDR3 protein gets one entry after TCRdb re-called the PCR reads with MiXCR. This sample yields more than 12,000 distinct CDR3 sequences, of which 20% to 25% are seen a single time; approximately 12% belongs to the top ten. Antigens for these TCRs are unknown. The sample here was CD4+ T cells from blood, cultured in vitro, taken before SARS-CoV-2 vaccination. These receptors were obtained from a human donor who received a COVID-19 vaccine. The conserved cysteine and the conserved F or W are not part of the CDR3 here.

v_call cdr3_aa
TRBV5-1 ASSPGLPGEKLF
TRBV28 ASSLRTETGELF
TRBV25-1 ASRPAVLNTEAF
TRBV30 AWNSQLSTDTQY
TRBV2 ASRTGLTNYGYT
TRBV29-1 SAGGGGNYGYT
TRBV19 ATKERGRGGYT
TRBV20-1 SARDWREGHEQY
TRBV30 AWSLGRVTGELF
TRBV5-1 ASSFYICSAREGRSNQPQH
TRBV6-5 ASSYGGPYNEQF
TRBV27 ASRLTSGGRYEQY
TRBV18 ASSPFGQGMIDRGYT
TRBV5-5 ASSFGGSGEAF
TRBV29-1 SVDELTNTEAF
TRBV5-6 ASSYRIGQARETQY
TRBV28 ANSLWGRLGTEAF
TRBV6-5 ASSYELAQF
TRBV11-2 ASSWGTSGIEQY
TRBV5-1 ASSPQGAGPPGYT
TRBV6-1 ASSKSLGQGSYNSPLH
TRBV4-1 ASSQDNRARAGYEQF
TRBV7-2 ASSSQGRRNTEAF
TRBV25-1 ASLGHSDTQY
TRBV29-1 SAQTGGASTEAF
TRBV4-2 ASSQGGSSSYNEQF
TRBV5-1 ASSLDVADTQY
TRBV6-4 ASTFRTSGGGNEQF
TRBV9 ASSPSAGAPQH
TRBV20-1 SALTSGGQETQY
TRBV19 ASSFMSNQPQH
TRBV5-1 ASSLGTGAETQY
TRBV10-3 AISGLASGGANTGELF
TRBV11-1 ASSPRLRTGATDTQY
TRBV6-1 ASSRGQNTEAF
TRBV11-3 ASSLGVHGYT
TRBV29-1 SVERIQGEKLF
TRBV6-1 ATQRRQGDYEQY
TRBV27 ASRGQGGGQPQH
TRBV7-8 ASSLASGRTQPQH
TRBV6-5 ASSYSGHRYNEQF
TRBV12-3/TRBV12-4 ASSLATSGSYEQY
TRBV2 ASSRDTGTIYGYT
TRBV11-3 ASSLVVQGTGELF
TRBV5-6 ASSYPAGGPIHYEQY
TRBV5-8 ASSLVTGGATNEKLF
TRBV10-2 ASFTVRNTEAF
TRBV2 ASSERGLAGGPRANEQY
TRBV7-9 ASSLVGALSSGYT
TRBV7-3 ASSLSASGGAGNEQF
TRBV2 ASAGTAYGYT
TRBV20-1 SAWIQGRPSNYGYT
TRBV19 ASSLEYYGYT